This paragraph reports one TCR beta chain. As yet, its antigen is unknown. Here immunoSEQ multiplex PCR was the method, and the copy in TCRdb shows in-frame clones only, minus some. The sample has approximately 190,000 clones, almost 95% seen once; the top ten hold 7% to 9.5%. Germline values: CDR1 SGHTA, CDR2 FQGTGA. J was trimmed by 5 bases and V by 5 bases; bases with no gene match: 10. CDR3 length: 16 residues. The data stem from a study of T cell responses to AZD1222 COVID-19 vaccine. Findings of the study overall: Among vaccine-associated CD4 TCRs, coverage spanned spike, with dominance at 160-218 and 743-854. Spike-specific TCR depth and breadth grew after two AZD1222 doses.

The receptor comes from an adult in good health. The chain carries TRBV7-3 and TRBJ2-1; TRBD2 aligns across 9 bases. Sequences were derived from peripheral blood, sampled on day 0 of AZD1222 vaccination. CDR3 sequence: CASSRVAGVVDNEQFF. The CDR3 coding sequence is TGTGCCAGCAGCAGGGTAGCGGGAGTGGTCGACAATGAGCAGTTCTTC.